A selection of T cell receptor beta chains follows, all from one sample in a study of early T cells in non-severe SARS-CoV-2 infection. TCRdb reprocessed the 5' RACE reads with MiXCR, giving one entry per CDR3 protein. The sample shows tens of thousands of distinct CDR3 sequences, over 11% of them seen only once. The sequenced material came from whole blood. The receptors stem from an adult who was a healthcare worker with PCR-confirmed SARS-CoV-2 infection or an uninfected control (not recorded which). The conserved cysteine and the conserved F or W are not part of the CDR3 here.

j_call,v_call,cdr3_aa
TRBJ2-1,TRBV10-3,AISESLEFIGEQF
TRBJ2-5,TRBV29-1,SVETKTQY
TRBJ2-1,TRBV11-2,ASSRSTGTGGSNEQF
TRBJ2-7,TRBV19,ASSPSGKQLGRAYEQY
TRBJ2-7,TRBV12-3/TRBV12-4,ASLGGYEQY
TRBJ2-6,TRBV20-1,SARDLTTQANVLT
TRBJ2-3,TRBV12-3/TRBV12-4,ASSRGGRAPDTQY
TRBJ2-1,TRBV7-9,ASSLQQGAWDEQF
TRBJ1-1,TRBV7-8,ASSSGGFVGEAF
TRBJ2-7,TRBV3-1,ASSMRPGKGSDEQY
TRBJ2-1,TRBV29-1,SVATGGRNEQF
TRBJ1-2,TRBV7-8,ASSSQIGSNYGYT
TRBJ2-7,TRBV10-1,ASGGQGIWDEQY
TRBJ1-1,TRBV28,ASSFIGGGIEAF
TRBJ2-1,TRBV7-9,ASSPPGQYEQF
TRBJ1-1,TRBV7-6,ASSPGTYTEAF
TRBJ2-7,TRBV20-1,SAQTLPGQGGSYEQY
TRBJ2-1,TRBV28,ASSRPHEQF
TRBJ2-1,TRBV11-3,ASSRSGRAAGEQF
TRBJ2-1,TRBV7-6,ASSSHRDYNEQF
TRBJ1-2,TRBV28,ASSSDKTGTSYGYT
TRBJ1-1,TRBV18,ASSRSPDNTEAF
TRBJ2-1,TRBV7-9,ASSLELAGVNEQF
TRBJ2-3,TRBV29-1,SVEDQSYTDTQY
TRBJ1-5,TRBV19,ASHIRTGNQPQH
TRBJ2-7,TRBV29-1,SVEAKGPTRREQY
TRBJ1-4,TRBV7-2,ASSVRRKLF
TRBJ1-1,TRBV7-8,ASSTGLAYLTEAF
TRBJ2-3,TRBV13,ASSLGGEWKY
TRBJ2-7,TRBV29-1,SVATNYEQY
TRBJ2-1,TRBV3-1,ASSQGQGSYNEQF
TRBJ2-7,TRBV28,ASSILGNEQY